These T cell receptor beta chains were read from a single sample in a study of T cells after yellow fever vaccination. MiXCR, applied by TCRdb to the 5' RACE reads, yields one record per CDR3 protein. There are about 220,000 distinct CDR3 sequences in the sample; 6% to 8% occur only once, and roughly 1% lies in the top ten. The starting material was CD4+ T cells sorted from PBMCs, obtained on the day of the yellow fever booster vaccination. These receptors originate from a man aged 30 to 39 who received the YFV17D yellow fever vaccine. Both conserved end residues are part of each CDR3. D genes are given only for firm matches. Size tells how often a clone was seen (once, few, many) or the class of an expanded clone, and some rows leave it out.

TGTGCCAGCAGCTTATTATCAATTCCGGCTTTCTTT	CASSLLSIPAFF	TRBV7-2	few	TRBJ1-1	.
TGTGCCAGCAGTGGCCTAAAACGACATTACGAGCAGTACTTC	CASSGLKRHYEQYF	TRBV6-1	many	TRBJ2-7	.
TGCAGTGCTAGAGATGAGGGCCCGGAGACCCAGTACTTC	CSARDEGPETQYF	TRBV20-1	.	TRBJ2-5	.
TGTGCCAGCAGCTTGGCCAAGGGTAGGGATGAGCAGTTCTTC	CASSLAKGRDEQFF	TRBV7-2	many	TRBJ2-1	.
TGTGCCAGCAGCCGCCTACAGGGCCCCGGGGAGCTGTTTTTT	CASSRLQGPGELFF	TRBV7-2	.	TRBJ2-2	.
TGCAGCGAGGGGACTTCCGATCTCAATGAGCAGTTCTTC	CSEGTSDLNEQFF	TRBV29-1	many	TRBJ2-1	.
TGTGCCAGCAAATTCGGACAGGGGGGGAAGACCCAGTACTTC	CASKFGQGGKTQYF	TRBV27	many	TRBJ2-5	TRBD1
TGTGCCAGCAGCTTAGGAGGAGGACGGACCTACGAGCAGTACTTC	CASSLGGGRTYEQYF	TRBV7-2	few	TRBJ2-7	.
TGTGCCAGCTCCGGGGAACAAATTATCTCTGGAAACACCATATATTTT	CASSGEQIISGNTIYF	TRBV18	few	TRBJ1-3	.
TGTGCCAGCAGTCACGGACTAGCGAGAAGCCAAAGCGCCAGAGATACGCAGTATTTT	CASSHGLARSQSARDTQYF	TRBV28	few	TRBJ2-3	TRBD2
TGCGCCAGCAGCCCTCACGGGGCCTACGAGCAGTACTTC	CASSPHGAYEQYF	TRBV5-1	many	TRBJ2-7	.
TGTGCCAGCAGTTACGGCTCCCCGCCAGAGCAGTACTTC	CASSYGSPPEQYF	TRBV6-2/TRBV6-3	few	TRBJ2-7	.
TGTGCCAGCTCACCACCGATCCTGGGCGAGCAGTACTTC	CASSPPILGEQYF	TRBV18	.	TRBJ2-7	.
TGCGCCAGCAGCTTGCCTGCTGCGGTTCGGACAGATACGCAGTATTTT	CASSLPAAVRTDTQYF	TRBV5-1	.	TRBJ2-3	.
TGCAGTGCTAGGGAATTTGGGGAGACCCAGTACTTC	CSAREFGETQYF	TRBV20-1	few	TRBJ2-5	.
TGTGCCAGCAGCTTAAGCGGGAGGGCCGGGGGCACCGGGGAGCTGTTTTTT	CASSLSGRAGGTGELFF	TRBV7-2	.	TRBJ2-2	TRBD2
TGCAGTGCTAGTGGGCAGAATCAGCCCCAGCATTTT	CSASGQNQPQHF	TRBV20-1	few	TRBJ1-5	.
TGCGCCAGCAGCTCCAGCTTGACTAGCGGAAATACGCAGTATTTT	CASSSSLTSGNTQYF	TRBV4-3	many	TRBJ2-3	TRBD2
TGTGCCAGCACCCCGTTAGGGCGGGAGGCTCGGGAGCAGTTCTTC	CASTPLGREAREQFF	TRBV7-2	many	TRBJ2-1	TRBD2
TGTGCCAGCAGTTCAATCAGGGTTGGCAAGGTTTTTGTTTTTCAGCCCCAGCATTTT	CASSSIRVGKVFVFQPQHF	TRBV12-3/TRBV12-4	many	TRBJ1-5	.
TGTGCCACCAGGGAGGGACAGCACACAGATACGCAGTATTTT	CATREGQHTDTQYF	TRBV24-1	many	TRBJ2-3	.
TGTGCCAGCTCACCACCGGGGACAGCCTCCTACGAGCAGTACTTC	CASSPPGTASYEQYF	TRBV18	many	TRBJ2-7	TRBD1
TGTGCCAGCTCAGGGATTAAGCTTCAGGAGACCCAGTACTTC	CASSGIKLQETQYF	TRBV18	many	TRBJ2-5	.
TGTGCCAGCAGCCAAGGTGGCAGGGGCAATGAGCAGTTCTTC	CASSQGGRGNEQFF	TRBV3-1	few	TRBJ2-1	.
TGTGCCAGCAGTGATTCTAGCGGGACGCTGTACGAGCAGTACTTC	CASSDSSGTLYEQYF	TRBV28	few	TRBJ2-7	TRBD2
TGCAGCGTTGGGTGGGTACAAGAGACCCAGTACTTC	CSVGWVQETQYF	TRBV29-1	many	TRBJ2-5	.
TGCAGTGCTAGAGGAGGTTCTAGCGGTGTGGAGCAGTACTTC	CSARGGSSGVEQYF	TRBV20-1	.	TRBJ2-7	TRBD2
TGTGCCAGTAGGGGGGACTACCACTCCTACAATGAGCAGTTCTTC	CASRGDYHSYNEQFF	TRBV19	many	TRBJ2-1	TRBD2
TGCAGCGCCTACAGGGAGTCAACGCAGTATTTT	CSAYRESTQYF	TRBV29-1	many	TRBJ2-3	.
TGCGCCAGCAGCCGAGAGGGACTCCCTGCGCAGTATTTT	CASSREGLPAQYF	TRBV4-3	.	TRBJ2-3	.
TGCGCCAGCAGCCAAGCCCGGAGGGCCGGAGAGACCCAGTACTTC	CASSQARRAGETQYF	TRBV4-3	many	TRBJ2-5	.
TGCGCCAGCAGCCCAGGGGACAGGGGGACCTACGAGCAGTACTTC	CASSPGDRGTYEQYF	TRBV5-1	.	TRBJ2-7	TRBD1
TGCGCCAGCAGCTTGGCCGGGACTAATGCTTACGAGCAGTACTTC	CASSLAGTNAYEQYF	TRBV5-1	many	TRBJ2-7	TRBD2
TGTGCCAGCAGTACTAGCGGTCTCACCGGGGAGCTGTTTTTT	CASSTSGLTGELFF	TRBV7-2	many	TRBJ2-2	TRBD2
TGCGCCAGCAGCGACGGGGACCGCAATCAGCCCCAGCATTTT	CASSDGDRNQPQHF	TRBV5-1	.	TRBJ1-5	.
TGTGCAAGTCGCTTAGAGGGCCATGGTCGCACAGATACGCAGTATTTT	CASRLEGHGRTDTQYF	TRBV12-2	.	TRBJ2-3	.
TGTGCCAGCAGCGGACGTAATTCACCCCTCCACTTT	CASSGRNSPLHF	TRBV7-2	many	TRBJ1-6	.
TGTGCCAGCAGCGGGACCGGGACTAGCGGCGTTAGGGGTGAGCAGTTCTTC	CASSGTGTSGVRGEQFF	TRBV7-9	.	TRBJ2-1	TRBD2
TGTGCCAGCAGTAGGCGGGAGAGGTGGGAGACCCAGTACTTC	CASSRRERWETQYF	TRBV6-2/TRBV6-3	many	TRBJ2-5	TRBD2
TGTGCCAGCAGTTTCCGGACCAGGGGGCGCGGTGAGCAGTTCTTC	CASSFRTRGRGEQFF	TRBV28	few	TRBJ2-1	TRBD1
TGCGCCAGCAGGACAAGCACCGGGGAGCTGTTTTTT	CASRTSTGELFF	TRBV4-3	many	TRBJ2-2	.
TGTGCCAGCAGCTTGGACGGATGGAACGAAAAACTGTTTTTT	CASSLDGWNEKLFF	TRBV5-5	few	TRBJ1-4	.
TGTGCCAGCAGTTACGTGGGGGCGAGAGAGACCCAGTACTTC	CASSYVGARETQYF	TRBV6-5	.	TRBJ2-5	.
TGTGCCACCAGCAGAGATGGAGCACGCCTCAGACGCGTCGAGACCCAGTACTTC	CATSRDGARLRRVETQYF	TRBV15	.	TRBJ2-5	.
TGTGCTAGTGGTTTGTGGGGGTCCGGGGAGCAGTACTTC	CASGLWGSGEQYF	TRBV12-5	.	TRBJ2-7	.